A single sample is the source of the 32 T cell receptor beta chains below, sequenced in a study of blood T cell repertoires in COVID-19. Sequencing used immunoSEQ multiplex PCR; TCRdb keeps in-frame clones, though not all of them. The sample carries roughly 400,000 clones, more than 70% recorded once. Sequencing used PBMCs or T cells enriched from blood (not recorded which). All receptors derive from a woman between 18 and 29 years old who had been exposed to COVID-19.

The CDR3 loop is CATREGSQPQHF. The CDR3 region has the DNA TGTGCCACCCGGGAGGGGAGCCAGCCCCAGCATTTT. This rearrangement joins TRBV10-3 to TRBJ1-5, with D perhaps matching TRBD1 (5 bases). V gave up 10 bases and J gave up 7 bases, with 14 bases separating them. Germline V gene lookup returns CDR1 ENHRY and CDR2 SYGVKD. The CDR3 is 12 residues long.

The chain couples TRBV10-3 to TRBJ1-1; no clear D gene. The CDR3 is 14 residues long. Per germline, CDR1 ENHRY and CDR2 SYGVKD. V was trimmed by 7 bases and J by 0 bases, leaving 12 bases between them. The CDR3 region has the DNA TGTGCCATCACCCGGGAATTCATGAACACTGAAGCTTTCTTT. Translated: CAITREFMNTEAFF.

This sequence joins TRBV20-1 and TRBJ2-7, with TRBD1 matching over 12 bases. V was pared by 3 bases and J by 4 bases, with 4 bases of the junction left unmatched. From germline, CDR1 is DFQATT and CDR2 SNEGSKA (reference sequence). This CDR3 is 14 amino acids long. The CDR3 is CSASRDRGPYEQYF. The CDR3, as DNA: TGCAGTGCTAGTAGGGACAGGGGGCCGTACGAGCAGTACTTC.

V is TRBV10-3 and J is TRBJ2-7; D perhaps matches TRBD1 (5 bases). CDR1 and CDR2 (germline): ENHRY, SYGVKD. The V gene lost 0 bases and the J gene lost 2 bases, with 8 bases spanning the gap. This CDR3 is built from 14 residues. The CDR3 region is CAISESSGPYEQYF. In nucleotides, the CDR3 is TGTGCCATCAGTGAGTCTTCAGGGCCCTACGAGCAGTACTTC.

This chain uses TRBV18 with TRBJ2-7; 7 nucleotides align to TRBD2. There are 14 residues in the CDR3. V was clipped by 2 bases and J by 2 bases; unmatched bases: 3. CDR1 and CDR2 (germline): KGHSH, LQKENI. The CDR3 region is CASSPGRATYEQYF. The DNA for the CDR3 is TGTGCCAGCTCACCAGGGAGGGCAACCTACGAGCAGTACTTC.

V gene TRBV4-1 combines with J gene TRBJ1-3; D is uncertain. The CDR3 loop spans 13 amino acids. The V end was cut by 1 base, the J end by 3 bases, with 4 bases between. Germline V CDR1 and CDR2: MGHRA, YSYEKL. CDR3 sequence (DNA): TGCGCCAGCAGCCAAGGAGATGGAAACACCATATATTTT. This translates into CASSQGDGNTIYF.

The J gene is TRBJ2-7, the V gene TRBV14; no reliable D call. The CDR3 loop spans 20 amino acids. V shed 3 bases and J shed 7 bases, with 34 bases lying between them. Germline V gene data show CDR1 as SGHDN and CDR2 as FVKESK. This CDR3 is CASSQGLGPGEAPPPREQYF. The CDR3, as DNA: TGTGCCAGCAGCCAGGGTTTGGGCCCCGGTGAAGCACCCCCCCCACGGGAGCAGTACTTC.

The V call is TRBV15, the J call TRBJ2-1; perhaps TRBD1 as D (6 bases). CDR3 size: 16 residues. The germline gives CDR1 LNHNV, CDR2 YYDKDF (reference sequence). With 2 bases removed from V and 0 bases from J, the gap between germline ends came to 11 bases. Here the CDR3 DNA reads TGTGCCACCAGCAGAAACAGGGCGATCTCCTACAATGAGCAGTTCTTC. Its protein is CATSRNRAISYNEQFF.

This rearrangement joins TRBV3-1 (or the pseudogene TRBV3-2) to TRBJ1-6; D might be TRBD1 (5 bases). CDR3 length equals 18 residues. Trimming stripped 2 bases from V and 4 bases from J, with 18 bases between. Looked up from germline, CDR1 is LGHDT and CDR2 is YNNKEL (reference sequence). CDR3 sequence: CASSQPLQALLYNSPLHF. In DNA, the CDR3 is TGTGCCAGCAGCCAACCCCTACAGGCTCTGCTATATAATTCACCCCTCCACTTT.

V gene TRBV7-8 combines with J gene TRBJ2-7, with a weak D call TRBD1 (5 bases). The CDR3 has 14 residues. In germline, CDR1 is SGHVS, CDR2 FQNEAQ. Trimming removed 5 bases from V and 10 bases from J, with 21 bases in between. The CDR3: CASSLPMGQKAQYF. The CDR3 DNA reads TGTGCCAGCAGCCTACCCATGGGGCAGAAAGCCCAGTACTTC.

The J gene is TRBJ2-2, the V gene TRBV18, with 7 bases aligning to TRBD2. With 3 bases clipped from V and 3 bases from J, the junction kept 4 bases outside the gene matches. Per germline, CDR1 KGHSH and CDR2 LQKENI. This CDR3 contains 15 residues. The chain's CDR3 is CASSPLADYTGELFF. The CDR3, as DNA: TGTGCCAGCTCACCCCTAGCGGATTACACCGGGGAGCTGTTTTTT.

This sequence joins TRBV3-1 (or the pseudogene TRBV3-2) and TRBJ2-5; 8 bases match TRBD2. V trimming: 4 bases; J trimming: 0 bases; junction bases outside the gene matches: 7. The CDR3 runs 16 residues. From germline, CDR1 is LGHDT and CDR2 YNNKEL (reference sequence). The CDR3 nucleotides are TGTGCCAGCAGCCCCGGAGTAGCGGGGTACCAAGAGACCCAGTACTTC. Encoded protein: CASSPGVAGYQETQYF.

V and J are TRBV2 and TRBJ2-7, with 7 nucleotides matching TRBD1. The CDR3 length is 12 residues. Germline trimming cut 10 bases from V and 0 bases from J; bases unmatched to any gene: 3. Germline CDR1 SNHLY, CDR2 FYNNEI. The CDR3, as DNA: TGTGCCATGGGACAGACCTCCTACGAGCAGTACTTC. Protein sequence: CAMGQTSYEQYF.

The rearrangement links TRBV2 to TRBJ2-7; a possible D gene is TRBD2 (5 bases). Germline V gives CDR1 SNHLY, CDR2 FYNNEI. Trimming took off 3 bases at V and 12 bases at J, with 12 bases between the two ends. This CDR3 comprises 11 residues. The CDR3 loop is CASSDGPGGYF. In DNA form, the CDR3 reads TGTGCCAGCAGTGATGGCCCCGGAGGGTACTTC.

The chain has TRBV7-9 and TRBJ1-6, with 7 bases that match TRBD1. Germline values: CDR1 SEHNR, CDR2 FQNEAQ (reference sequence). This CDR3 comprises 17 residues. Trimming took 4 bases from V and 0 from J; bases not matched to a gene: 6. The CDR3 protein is CASSSYRGSSYNSPLHF. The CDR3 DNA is TGTGCCAGCAGCTCGTACAGGGGAAGCTCCTATAATTCACCCCTCCACTTT.

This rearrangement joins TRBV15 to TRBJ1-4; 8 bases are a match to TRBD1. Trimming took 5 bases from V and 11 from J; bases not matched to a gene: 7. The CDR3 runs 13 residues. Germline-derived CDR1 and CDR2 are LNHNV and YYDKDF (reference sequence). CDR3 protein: CATSPRTGRKLFF. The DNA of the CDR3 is TGTGCCACCAGCCCTCGGACAGGGAGGAAACTGTTTTTT.

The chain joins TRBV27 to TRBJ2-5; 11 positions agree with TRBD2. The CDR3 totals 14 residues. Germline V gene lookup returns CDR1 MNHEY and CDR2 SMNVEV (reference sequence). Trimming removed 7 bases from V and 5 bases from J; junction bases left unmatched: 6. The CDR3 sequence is CASNPSGRKETQYF. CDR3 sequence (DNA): TGTGCCAGCAACCCTAGCGGGAGGAAGGAGACCCAGTACTTC.

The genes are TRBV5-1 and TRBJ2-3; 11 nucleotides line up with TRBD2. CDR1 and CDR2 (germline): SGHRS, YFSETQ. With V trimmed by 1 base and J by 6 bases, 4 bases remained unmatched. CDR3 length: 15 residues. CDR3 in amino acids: CASSLTSGGGDTQYF. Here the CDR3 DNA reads TGCGCCAGCAGCTTGACTAGCGGGGGAGGTGATACGCAGTATTTT.

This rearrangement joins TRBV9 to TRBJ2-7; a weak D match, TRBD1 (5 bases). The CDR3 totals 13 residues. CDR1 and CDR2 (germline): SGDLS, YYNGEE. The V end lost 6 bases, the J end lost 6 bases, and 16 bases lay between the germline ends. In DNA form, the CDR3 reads TGTGCCAGCATCCAGGGTGAGGATGGCGAGCAGTACTTC. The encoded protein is CASIQGEDGEQYF.

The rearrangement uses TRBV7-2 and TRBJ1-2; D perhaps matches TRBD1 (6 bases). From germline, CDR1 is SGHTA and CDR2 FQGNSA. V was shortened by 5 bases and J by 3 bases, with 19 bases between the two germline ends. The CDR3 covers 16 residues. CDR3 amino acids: CASSTRSTGSDYGYTF. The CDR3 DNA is TGTGCCAGCAGCACGAGATCCACAGGGTCGGACTATGGCTACACCTTC.

This CDR3 is CASSQEGTLSGEQFF. In DNA form, the CDR3 reads TGCGCCAGCAGCCAAGAAGGAACCCTCTCGGGAGAGCAGTTCTTC. The V gene is TRBV4-1, the J gene TRBJ2-1; D perhaps matches TRBD2 (5 bases). From germline, CDR1 is MGHRA and CDR2 YSYEKL. The CDR3 runs 15 residues. The V end was cut by 0 bases, the J end by 10 bases, with 16 bases between.

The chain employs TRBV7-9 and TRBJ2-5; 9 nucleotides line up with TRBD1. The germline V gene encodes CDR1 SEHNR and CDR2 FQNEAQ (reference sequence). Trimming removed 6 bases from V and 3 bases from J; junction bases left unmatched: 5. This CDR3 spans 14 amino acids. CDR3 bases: TGTGCCAGCAGGCCGGGACAGGGTAAAGAGACCCAGTACTTC. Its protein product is CASRPGQGKETQYF.

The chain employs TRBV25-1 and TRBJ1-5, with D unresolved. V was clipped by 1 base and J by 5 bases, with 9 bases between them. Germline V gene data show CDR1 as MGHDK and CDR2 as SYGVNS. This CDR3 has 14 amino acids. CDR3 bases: TGTGCCAGCAGTGAATGGGAGTCCGATCAGCCCCAGCATTTT. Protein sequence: CASSEWESDQPQHF.

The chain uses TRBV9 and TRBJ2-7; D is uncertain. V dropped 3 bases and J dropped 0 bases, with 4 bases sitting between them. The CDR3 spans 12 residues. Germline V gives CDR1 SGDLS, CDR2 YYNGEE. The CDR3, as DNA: TGTGCCAGCAGCGGGAGCTCCTACGAGCAGTACTTC. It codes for CASSGSSYEQYF.

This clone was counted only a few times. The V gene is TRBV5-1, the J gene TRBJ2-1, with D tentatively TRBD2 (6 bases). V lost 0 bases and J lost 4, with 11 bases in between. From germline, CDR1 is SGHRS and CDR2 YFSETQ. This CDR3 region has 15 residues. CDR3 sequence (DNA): TGCGCCAGCAGCTTGGATCTAGCGCCATACAATGAGCAGTTCTTC. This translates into CASSLDLAPYNEQFF.

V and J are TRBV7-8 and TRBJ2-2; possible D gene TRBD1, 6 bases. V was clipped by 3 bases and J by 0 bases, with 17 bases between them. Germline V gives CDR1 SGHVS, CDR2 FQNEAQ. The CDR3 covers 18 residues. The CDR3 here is CASSLFGTTTTNTGELFF. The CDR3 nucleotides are TGTGCCAGCAGCTTGTTCGGGACAACCACAACGAACACCGGGGAGCTGTTTTTT. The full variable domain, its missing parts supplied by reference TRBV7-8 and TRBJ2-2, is GAGVSQSPRYKVAKRGQDVALRCDPISGHVSLFWYQQALGQGPEFLTYFQNEAQLDKSGLPSDRFFAERPEGSVSTLKIQRTQQEDSAVYLCASSLFGTTTTNTGELFFGEGSRLTVL.

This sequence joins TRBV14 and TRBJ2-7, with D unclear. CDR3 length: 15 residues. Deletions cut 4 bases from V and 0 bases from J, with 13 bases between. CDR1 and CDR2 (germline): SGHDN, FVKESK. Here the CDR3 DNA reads TGTGCCAGCAGCCGCCGAGTAGACAACTCCTACGAGCAGTACTTC. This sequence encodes CASSRRVDNSYEQYF.

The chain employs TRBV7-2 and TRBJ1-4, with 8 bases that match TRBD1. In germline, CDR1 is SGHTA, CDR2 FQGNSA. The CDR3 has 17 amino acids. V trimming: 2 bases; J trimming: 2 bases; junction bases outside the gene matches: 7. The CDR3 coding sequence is TGTGCCAGCAGCTTACAGGGGGCCTTTCTGACTAATGAAAAACTGTTTTTT. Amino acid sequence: CASSLQGAFLTNEKLFF.

In DNA form, the CDR3 reads TGTGCCAGCAGCTTACGGACTAGCGGGATGAGGCAAGAGACCCAGTACTTC. Its protein is CASSLRTSGMRQETQYF. The chain links TRBV7-2 to TRBJ2-5; 12 positions agree with TRBD2. The V gene end was trimmed by 2 bases and the J gene end by 2 bases; junction bases not matched to a gene: 6. The CDR3 runs to 17 residues. Per the germline V gene, CDR1 is SGHTA and CDR2 is FQGNSA.

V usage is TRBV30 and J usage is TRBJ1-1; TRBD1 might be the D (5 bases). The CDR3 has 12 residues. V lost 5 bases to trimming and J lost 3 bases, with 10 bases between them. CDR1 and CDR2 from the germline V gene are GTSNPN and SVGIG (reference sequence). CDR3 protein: CAWDSGYTEAFF. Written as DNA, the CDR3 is TGTGCCTGGGACAGTGGGTACACTGAAGCTTTCTTT.

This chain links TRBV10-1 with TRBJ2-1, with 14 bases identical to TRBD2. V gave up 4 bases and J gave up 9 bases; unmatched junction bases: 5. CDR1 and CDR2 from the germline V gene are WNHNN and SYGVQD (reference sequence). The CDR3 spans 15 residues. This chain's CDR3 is CASSGGTSGRAEQFF. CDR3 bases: TGCGCCAGCAGTGGCGGGACTAGCGGGAGAGCTGAGCAGTTCTTC.

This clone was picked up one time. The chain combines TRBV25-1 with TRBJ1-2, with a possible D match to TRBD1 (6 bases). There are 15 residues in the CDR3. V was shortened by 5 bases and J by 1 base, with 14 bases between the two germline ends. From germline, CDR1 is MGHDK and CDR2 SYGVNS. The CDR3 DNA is TGTGCCAGCAGTTTTGGACAGCCGGATAACTATGGCTACACCTTC. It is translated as CASSFGQPDNYGYTF.